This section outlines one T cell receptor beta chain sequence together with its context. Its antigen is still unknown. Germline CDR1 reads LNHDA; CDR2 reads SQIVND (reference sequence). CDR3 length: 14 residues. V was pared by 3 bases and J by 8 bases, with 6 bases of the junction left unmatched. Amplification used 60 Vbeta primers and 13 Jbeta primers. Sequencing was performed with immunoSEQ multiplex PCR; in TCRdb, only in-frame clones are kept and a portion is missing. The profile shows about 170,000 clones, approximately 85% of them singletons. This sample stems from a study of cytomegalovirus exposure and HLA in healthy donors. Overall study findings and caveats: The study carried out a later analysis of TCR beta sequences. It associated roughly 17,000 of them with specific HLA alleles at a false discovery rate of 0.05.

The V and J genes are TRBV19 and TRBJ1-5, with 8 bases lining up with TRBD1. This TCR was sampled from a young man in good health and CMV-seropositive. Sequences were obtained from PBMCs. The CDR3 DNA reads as TGTGCCAGTAGTATTAGGACAGGGATAGAGCCCCAGCATTTT. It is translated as CASSIRTGIEPQHF.